The 26 T cell receptor beta chains presented below share a single source sample, sequenced in a study of shared clonotypes between healthy human individuals. Naive CD8 populations comprised CD45RO-negative cells positively selected for CCR7, excluding terminally differentiated effector memory CD45RA+ cells. Clones were sequenced by immunoSEQ multiplex PCR, and TCRdb holds only the in-frame ones, with some missing. The table records hundreds of thousands of clones, around 92% of them present only once. Specimen: naive CD8+ T cells sorted from blood. Source of these receptors: a man aged 25-45 years in good health.

Turning to this clone: This specimen includes other DNA sequences encoding the same CDR3. The chain has TRBV7-9 and TRBJ2-7; D gene ambiguous. Germline assignment: CDR1 SEHNR and CDR2 FQNEAQ (reference sequence). V lost 2 bases, J lost 0 bases, and 5 bases lay in between. The CDR3 has 13 amino acids. CDR3 nucleotides: TGTGCCAGCAGCTTACCCGACTCCTACGAGCAGTACTTC. Its protein is CASSLPDSYEQYF.

This chain uses TRBV9 with TRBJ2-7; D is perhaps TRBD1 or TRBD2 (5 bases each). The germline CDR1 and CDR2 sequences are SGDLS and YYNGEE. There are 14 residues in the CDR3. V lost 0 bases and J lost 0, with 7 bases in between. CDR3: CASSVDGTSYEQYF. In DNA form, the CDR3 reads TGTGCCAGCAGCGTAGACGGGACCTCCTACGAGCAGTACTTC.

V is TRBV5-1 and J is TRBJ2-7; 11 positions agree with TRBD2. CDR3 length: 16 amino acids. J lost 0 bases, V lost 0 bases, and 2 bases had no gene match. Germline CDR1 SGHRS, CDR2 YFSETQ. CDR3 nucleotide sequence: TGCGCCAGCAGCTTGGGACTAGCGGGACTCTCCTACGAGCAGTACTTC. This encodes CASSLGLAGLSYEQYF.

The chain uses TRBV7-9 and TRBJ2-7, with D perhaps TRBD1 (5 bases). Germline assignment: CDR1 SEHNR and CDR2 FQNEAQ (reference sequence). The CDR3 runs 13 residues. Deletions cut 6 bases from V and 3 bases from J, with 12 bases between. This chain's CDR3 is CASRPDNIYEQYF. CDR3 DNA: TGTGCCAGCAGACCGGACAATATCTACGAGCAGTACTTC.

V is TRBV4-1 and J is TRBJ1-5, with D unresolved. Germline assignment: CDR1 MGHRA and CDR2 YSYEKL. V was shortened by 1 base and J by 2 bases, with 6 bases between the two germline ends. This CDR3 region has 14 residues. The CDR3 loop is CASSQVGGNQPQHF. CDR3 DNA sequence: TGCGCCAGCAGCCAAGTTGGGGGCAATCAGCCCCAGCATTTT.

V is TRBV11-2 and J is TRBJ2-1; unclear D gene. V dropped 5 bases and J dropped 9 bases, with 20 bases sitting between them. The CDR3 spans 15 residues. The germline CDR1 and CDR2 sequences are SGHAT and FQNNGV. The CDR3 DNA reads TGTGCCAGCAGCGAAAGACCTCTAGAGTCGGGTGAGCAGTTCTTC. This sequence encodes CASSERPLESGEQFF.

The chain couples TRBV7-9 to TRBJ1-2; D unresolved. V lost 5 bases to trimming and J lost 4 bases, with 11 bases between them. There are 13 residues in the CDR3. Germline values: CDR1 SEHNR, CDR2 FQNEAQ (reference sequence). CDR3 amino acids: CASSHKRPYGYTF. Written as DNA, the CDR3 is TGTGCCAGCAGCCATAAACGACCCTATGGCTACACCTTC.

This chain connects TRBV27 to TRBJ2-1, with 7 bases that match TRBD2. V shed 3 bases, J shed 3 bases, and the junction held 2 bases outside the gene matches. Germline CDR1 reads MNHEY; CDR2 reads SMNVEV (reference sequence). CDR3 length: 14 amino acids. The CDR3 DNA reads TGTGCCAGCAGTTTTTCTAGCGGCTACAATGAGCAGTTCTTC. This encodes CASSFSSGYNEQFF.

CDR3 coding DNA: TGTGCCAGCAGCTTTATAGACACCGGGGAGCTGTTTTTT. Translated: CASSFIDTGELFF. The genes are TRBV11-2 and TRBJ2-2; D is unclear. From germline, CDR1 is SGHAT and CDR2 FQNNGV. The germline V and J ends were trimmed by 3 bases and 3 bases, with 5 bases remaining between them. CDR3 length: 13 amino acids.

The chain has TRBV6-5 and TRBJ1-4; 8 nucleotides agree with TRBD1. CDR1 and CDR2 from the germline V gene are MNHEY and SVGAGI. The CDR3 loop spans 13 amino acids. J was trimmed by 7 bases and V by 2 bases; bases with no gene match: 0. The CDR3: CASSYDRGEKLFF. The CDR3 coding sequence is TGTGCCAGCAGTTACGACAGGGGTGAAAAACTGTTTTTT.

V gene TRBV15 combines with J gene TRBJ1-5, with D possibly being TRBD1 (5 bases). This CDR3 is 16 amino acids long. With 0 bases removed from V and 5 bases from J, the gap between germline ends came to 14 bases. Germline V CDR1 and CDR2: LNHNV, YYDKDF (reference sequence). As DNA, the CDR3 is TGTGCCACCAGCAGAGATAGGCAGGGAAGCCATCAGCCCCAGCATTTT. This codes for CATSRDRQGSHQPQHF.

V usage is TRBV28 and J usage is TRBJ2-7; TRBD2 might be the D (6 bases). V shed 6 bases and J shed 6 bases, with 18 bases lying between them. The length of the CDR3 is 14 residues. Looked up from germline, CDR1 is MDHEN and CDR2 is SYDVKM. The CDR3 is CASSRGWLEGEQYF. DNA of the CDR3: TGTGCCAGCAGCCGGGGCTGGCTGGAGGGCGAGCAGTACTTC. Together with reference TRBV28 and TRBJ2-7, the CDR3 gives the full variable domain: DVKVTQSSRYLVKRTGEKVFLECVQDMDHENMFWYRQDPGLGLRLIYFSYDVKMKEKGDIPEGYSVSREKKERFSLILESASTNQTSMYLCASSRGWLEGEQYFGPGTRLTVT.

The chain joins TRBV29-1 to TRBJ2-7; D is possibly TRBD1 (5 bases). Germline loops: CDR1 SQVTM, CDR2 ANQGSEA. This CDR3 is built from 13 residues. The V gene lost 4 bases and the J gene lost 1 base, with 11 bases spanning the gap. CDR3 loop: CSVGGSNSYEQYF. The CDR3 nucleotides are TGCAGCGTTGGGGGCAGTAATTCCTACGAGCAGTACTTC.

In this sample, this clone turned up a few times. This sequence joins TRBV19 and TRBJ2-1, with 11 bases that match TRBD2. In germline, CDR1 is LNHDA, CDR2 SQIVND (reference sequence). With 10 bases clipped from V and 16 bases from J, the junction kept 9 bases outside the gene matches. The CDR3 extends over 11 amino acids. The CDR3 spells CATSVSGREFF. Here the CDR3 DNA reads TGTGCCACCTCGGTTAGCGGGAGGGAATTCTTC.

The gene calls are TRBV27 and TRBJ1-2; maybe TRBD1 (5 bases). CDR3 length: 16 amino acids. The V end lost 2 bases, the J end lost 5 bases, and 18 bases lay between the germline ends. The germline V gene has CDR1 MNHEY and CDR2 SMNVEV (reference sequence). The chain's CDR3 is CASSLITPFRGYGYTF. The CDR3 DNA sequence: TGTGCCAGCAGTTTAATTACCCCTTTCCGGGGGTATGGCTACACCTTC.

V and J are TRBV29-1 and TRBJ1-2, with unresolved D. CDR1 and CDR2 from the germline V gene are SQVTM and ANQGSEA. V was trimmed by 6 bases and J by 8 bases, leaving 22 bases between them. This CDR3 contains 14 residues. CDR3 nucleotide sequence: TGCAGCGTCGAGGGCGGCAGCCCGTCCGAGGGCTACACCTTC. Its translation is CSVEGGSPSEGYTF.

The rearrangement joins TRBV23-1 to TRBJ1-1; maybe TRBD1 (6 bases). TRBV23-1 is an ORF; its function is uncertain. There are 15 residues in the CDR3. V dropped 7 bases and J dropped 3 bases, with 18 bases sitting between them. The CDR3 nucleotides read TGCGCCAGCAACCCACAAGGGGGAAACGACACTGAAGCTTTCTTT. It translates to CASNPQGGNDTEAFF.

The rearrangement joins TRBV10-2 to TRBJ2-1, with 8 bases fitting TRBD1. Unmatched junction bases numbered 2, after V lost 4 bases and J lost 6 bases. The CDR3 has 13 amino acids. CDR1 is WSHSY, CDR2 SAAADI, per germline. The CDR3 region is CASSGDRGNEQFF. CDR3 nucleotides: TGCGCCAGCAGTGGAGACAGGGGCAATGAGCAGTTCTTC.

This rearrangement joins TRBV7-2 to TRBJ2-7; TRBD2 agrees at 12 bases. Germline trimming cut 4 bases from V and 7 bases from J; bases unmatched to any gene: 14. The CDR3 is 17 amino acids. The germline V gene has CDR1 SGHTA and CDR2 FQGNSA. CDR3 nucleotide sequence: TGTGCCAGCAGCTCCGCCGCATCTAGCGGGAGGGCCAGTGAGCAGTACTTC. It codes for CASSSAASSGRASEQYF. Supplemented by reference TRBV7-2 and TRBJ2-7, the full variable domain reads GAGVSQSPSNKVTEKGKDVELRCDPISGHTALYWYRQSLGQGLEFLIYFQGNSAPDKSGLPSDRFSAERTGGSVSTLTIQRTQQEDSAVYLCASSSAASSGRASEQYFGPGTRLTVT.

The chain carries TRBV7-9 and TRBJ2-3; D may be TRBD2 (6 bases). The CDR3 extends over 12 amino acids. CDR1 SEHNR and CDR2 FQNEAQ come from the germline V gene (reference sequence). V gave up 4 bases and J gave up 6 bases, with 8 bases separating them. CDR3 residues: CASSSEGDTQYF. In DNA form, the CDR3 reads TGTGCCAGCAGCTCGGAGGGGGATACGCAGTATTTT.

V and J are TRBV6-6 and TRBJ2-1; the match to TRBD1 covers 11 bases. The trim removed 6 bases at V and 4 bases at J, leaving 5 bases unmatched. CDR1 is MNHNY, CDR2 SVGAGI, per germline (reference sequence). The CDR3 is 15 residues long. The CDR3, as DNA: TGTGCCAGCAGCCGGACAGGGGGCTCTTACAATGAGCAGTTCTTC. This gives the protein CASSRTGGSYNEQFF.

The chain employs TRBV29-1 and TRBJ1-2; D not certain. Germline CDR1 is SQVTM and CDR2 is ANQGSEA. This CDR3 is built from 12 residues. V lost 3 bases to trimming and J lost 7 bases, with 12 bases between them. CDR3: CSVDGGGGGYTF. The CDR3 nucleotides are TGCAGCGTTGATGGTGGTGGTGGTGGCTACACCTTC.

This clone was counted once. The V and J genes are TRBV5-1 and TRBJ1-1, with D unresolved. Germline values: CDR1 SGHRS, CDR2 YFSETQ. The CDR3 consists of 14 residues. V was shortened by 0 bases and J by 7 bases, with 13 bases between the two germline ends. CDR3 coding DNA: TGCGCCAGCAGCTTGGCCGGAGGGCCAGTTGAAGCTTTCTTT. Amino acids: CASSLAGGPVEAFF. The full variable domain, its missing parts supplied by reference TRBV5-1 and TRBJ1-1, is KAGVTQTPRYLIKTRGQQVTLSCSPISGHRSVSWYQQTPGQGLQFLFEYFSETQRNKGNFPGRFSGRQFSNSRSEMNVSTLELGDSALYLCASSLAGGPVEAFFGQGTRLTVV.

This clone has at least ten counts. The same CDR3 also results from other DNA sequences found in this sample. This chain joins TRBV28 and TRBJ2-3, with 9 bases identical to TRBD1. Germline CDR1 and CDR2: MDHEN and SYDVKM. Trimming at V came to 2 bases and at J to 2 bases, leaving 2 bases not matched to a gene. This CDR3 region has 15 residues. As DNA, the CDR3 is TGTGCCAGCAGTTTAGGACAGGGGCACACAGATACGCAGTATTTT. Its protein is CASSLGQGHTDTQYF.

This chain uses TRBV15 with TRBJ2-1; 7 bases are shared with TRBD2. Germline values: CDR1 LNHNV, CDR2 YYDKDF (reference sequence). The CDR3 has 17 amino acids. Trimming removed 0 bases from V and 3 bases from J; junction bases left unmatched: 8. This CDR3 is CATSRDSAGIGYNEQFF. The DNA of the CDR3 is TGTGCCACCAGCAGAGATTCAGCGGGAATAGGCTACAATGAGCAGTTCTTC.

The chain links TRBV4-1 to TRBJ2-2; unclear D gene. Germline-derived CDR1 and CDR2 are MGHRA and YSYEKL. This CDR3 has 14 amino acids. Trimming pared 4 bases from V and 5 bases from J, leaving 11 bases between. The CDR3 region has the DNA TGCGCCAGCAGCCTTCCCGAAGTGACCGGGGAGCTGTTTTTT. Translation gives CASSLPEVTGELFF.